A single sample is the source of the 24 T cell receptor beta chains below, sequenced in a study of cytomegalovirus exposure and HLA in healthy donors. This PCR relied on a set of 60 Vbeta primers and 13 Jbeta primers. Here immunoSEQ multiplex PCR was the method, and the copy in TCRdb shows in-frame clones only, minus some. The sample includes approximately 150,000 clones, 78% seen only once; the top ten take 1.5%. Sequences were obtained from PBMCs. The receptors shown here come from a young woman in good health and CMV-seronegative.

The genes are TRBV7-9 and TRBJ1-1, with D unclear. The CDR3 consists of 15 residues. The germline CDR1 and CDR2 sequences are SEHNR and FQNEAQ (reference sequence). The V end was cut by 2 bases, the J end by 0 bases, with 10 bases between. CDR3 nucleotide sequence: TGTGCCAGCAGCTTAAATCAGGTGATGAACACTGAAGCTTTCTTT. Translated: CASSLNQVMNTEAFF. The variable domain in full, completed from reference TRBV7-9 and TRBJ1-1, reads DTGVSQNPRHKITKRGQNVTFRCDPISEHNRLYWYRQTLGQGPEFLTYFQNEAQLEKSRLLSDRFSAERPKGSFSTLEIQRTEQGDSAMYLCASSLNQVMNTEAFFGQGTRLTVV.

This clone has a single count. The genes are TRBV19 and TRBJ1-2; weak D call: TRBD1 (5 bases). V was pared by 3 bases and J by 4 bases, with 18 bases between. The CDR3 contains 16 residues. The germline gives CDR1 LNHDA, CDR2 SQIVND (reference sequence). CDR3 sequence: CASSIETGVRSYGYTF. The CDR3 DNA reads TGTGCCAGTAGTATCGAGACGGGGGTACGTAGCTATGGCTACACCTTC. Full variable domain (missing parts from reference TRBV19 and TRBJ1-2): DGGITQSPKYLFRKEGQNVTLSCEQNLNHDAMYWYRQDPGQGLRLIYYSQIVNDFQKGDIAEGYSVSREKKESFPLTVTSAQKNPTAFYLCASSIETGVRSYGYTFGSGTRLTVV.

This chain connects TRBV4-1 to TRBJ2-3; 14 bases fit TRBD2. V lost 3 bases to trimming and J lost 8 bases; unmatched junction nucleotides: 7. The CDR3 runs 16 residues. Germline V gives CDR1 MGHRA, CDR2 YSYEKL. CDR3 sequence: CASSQVGLAGAGTQYF. The CDR3 region has the DNA TGCGCCAGCAGCCAGGTGGGACTAGCGGGAGCAGGTACGCAGTATTTT.

This clone was seen a handful of times. V and J are TRBV15 and TRBJ1-1; tentative D call: TRBD1 (6 bases). Trimming pared 1 base from V and 4 bases from J, leaving 16 bases between. The CDR3 runs 16 residues. Germline-derived CDR1 and CDR2 are LNHNV and YYDKDF (reference sequence). CDR3: CATSRGSGLRGTEAFF. The CDR3 DNA is TGTGCCACCAGCAGAGGTTCTGGTCTCAGGGGCACTGAAGCTTTCTTT.

The V and J genes are TRBV5-4 and TRBJ2-2; the match to TRBD2 covers 8 bases. This CDR3 contains 16 residues. Germline lookup yields CDR1 SGHNT and CDR2 YYREEE (reference sequence). Trimming at V came to 0 bases and at J to 5 bases, leaving 6 bases not matched to a gene. The CDR3 bases are TGTGCCAGCAGCTTGGCGGGACTAGTGGGGACCGGGGAGCTGTTTTTT. As protein: CASSLAGLVGTGELFF. Drawing the rest from reference TRBV5-4 and TRBJ2-2, the complete variable domain is ETGVTQSPTHLIKTRGQQVTLRCSSQSGHNTVSWYQQALGQGPQFIFQYYREEENGRGNFPPRFSGLQFPNYSSELNVNALELDDSALYLCASSLAGLVGTGELFFGEGSRLTVL.

This clone was seen only a few times. The chain carries TRBV6-5 and TRBJ1-1; TRBD1 might be the D (5 bases). Germline values: CDR1 MNHEY, CDR2 SVGAGI. The CDR3 runs to 15 residues. V was shortened by 4 bases and J by 3 bases, with 15 bases between the two germline ends. The CDR3 nucleotides are TGTGCCAGCAGTTGGCAGGGTCGTTCATACACTGAAGCTTTCTTT. This sequence encodes CASSWQGRSYTEAFF.

This rearrangement joins TRBV7-8 to TRBJ1-4, with D possibly matching TRBD1 (6 bases). The germline V gene encodes CDR1 SGHVS and CDR2 FQNEAQ. The CDR3 contains 13 residues. V gave up 8 bases and J gave up 8 bases, with 15 bases separating them. The CDR3 is CASGEGVGEKLFF. The CDR3 DNA follows: TGTGCCAGCGGCGAGGGGGTAGGGGAAAAACTGTTTTTT.

This clone has only a few counts. The chain's CDR3 is CASSRDRDVNQPQHF. CDR3 coding DNA: TGTGCCAGCAGTAGGGACAGGGACGTCAATCAGCCCCAGCATTTT. The chain combines TRBV6-5 with TRBJ1-5, with TRBD1 matching 9 bases. There are 15 residues in the CDR3. Trimming took 5 bases from V and 3 from J; bases not matched to a gene: 5. Germline CDR1 MNHEY, CDR2 SVGAGI.

The rearrangement links TRBV5-1 to TRBJ1-1, with 10 bases that match TRBD1. V shed 0 bases, J shed 5 bases, and the junction held 4 bases outside the gene matches. Germline lookup yields CDR1 SGHRS and CDR2 YFSETQ. The CDR3 loop spans 15 amino acids. CDR3 sequence (DNA): TGCGCCAGCAGCTTGGCCGACAGGGGGCGGACTGAAGCTTTCTTT. Translation: CASSLADRGRTEAFF.

The CDR3 nucleotides read TGTGCCAGCAGTGCTACGGGGACTAGCGTTTCCACCGGGGAGCTGTTTTTT. Its protein is CASSATGTSVSTGELFF. The rearrangement uses TRBV6-4 and TRBJ2-2; 10 nucleotides agree with TRBD2. The J segment lost 4 bases and the V segment lost 4 bases, leaving 9 bases of the junction unmatched. CDR1 is MRHNA, CDR2 SNTAGT, per germline. The CDR3 covers 17 residues.

The chain couples TRBV19 to TRBJ1-1, with D unresolved. V was clipped by 5 bases and J by 3 bases, with 7 bases between them. This CDR3 region has 12 residues. Germline V gives CDR1 LNHDA, CDR2 SQIVND (reference sequence). For the CDR3, the DNA is TGTGCCAGTAGTGCTGGCCACACTGAAGCTTTCTTT. It yields the protein CASSAGHTEAFF. Variable domain in full (rest from reference TRBV19 and TRBJ1-1): DGGITQSPKYLFRKEGQNVTLSCEQNLNHDAMYWYRQDPGQGLRLIYYSQIVNDFQKGDIAEGYSVSREKKESFPLTVTSAQKNPTAFYLCASSAGHTEAFFGQGTRLTVV.

The J gene is TRBJ2-6, the V gene TRBV7-6; D gene ambiguous. The CDR3 is 19 amino acids. CDR1 is SGHVS and CDR2 is FNYEAQ in the germline V gene. Trimming removed 0 bases from V and 0 bases from J, with 15 bases in between. For the CDR3, the DNA is TGTGCCAGCAGCTTAGCGCTCGGCGGCCCGCCCTCTGGGGCCAACGTCCTGACTTTC. This encodes CASSLALGGPPSGANVLTF.

This rearrangement joins TRBV30 to TRBJ2-2; no clear D gene. With 4 bases removed from V and 8 bases from J, the gap between germline ends came to 14 bases. CDR1 GTSNPN and CDR2 SVGIG come from the germline V gene (reference sequence). This CDR3 is built from 13 residues. For the CDR3, the DNA is TGTGCCTGGAATCGAGTGGGCTCGGGGGAGCTGTTTTTT. This codes for CAWNRVGSGELFF. The full variable domain, rest sourced from reference TRBV30 and TRBJ2-2, is SQTIHQWPATLVQPVGSPLSLECTVEGTSNPNLYWYRQAAGRGLQLLFYSVGIGQISSEVPQNLSASRPQDRQFILSSKKLLLSDSGFYLCAWNRVGSGELFFGEGSRLTVL.

The rearrangement uses TRBV5-8 and TRBJ2-3; possible D gene TRBD1, 5 bases. The ends were cut back, 2 bases at V and 2 bases at J, with 9 bases in the middle. The CDR3 loop spans 14 amino acids. The germline V gene encodes CDR1 SGHTS and CDR2 YDEGEE. This chain's CDR3 is CASSLKQATDTQYF. The CDR3 region has the DNA TGTGCCAGCAGCTTAAAACAGGCCACAGATACGCAGTATTTT.

The V call is TRBV5-8, the J call TRBJ2-1, with D tentatively TRBD2 (6 bases). CDR1 is SGHTS and CDR2 is YDEGEE in the germline V gene. V lost 2 bases to trimming and J lost 4 bases, with 13 bases between them. The CDR3 extends over 15 amino acids. CDR3 amino acids: CASSFMEGPYNEQFF. CDR3 in DNA: TGTGCCAGCAGCTTTATGGAGGGCCCGTACAATGAGCAGTTCTTC.

This clone was seen more than once but under ten times. CDR3 region: CASSSRQGTYGYTF. The CDR3 bases are TGCGCCAGCAGCAGCCGACAGGGCACCTATGGCTACACCTTC. This chain uses TRBV5-1 with TRBJ1-2; 7 bases are shared with TRBD1. In germline, CDR1 is SGHRS, CDR2 YFSETQ. The CDR3 spans 14 residues. V dropped 4 bases and J dropped 4; count of bases not matched to a gene: 7.

DNA of the CDR3: TGTGCCAGCAGCTCAGGGGAAACCTACGAGCAGTACTTC. Amino acids: CASSSGETYEQYF. The rearrangement uses TRBV5-4 and TRBJ2-7, with D perhaps TRBD1 (6 bases). Deletions cut 3 bases from V and 2 bases from J, with 9 bases between. The V gene's germline CDR1 is SGHNT and CDR2 YYREEE (reference sequence). The CDR3 sequence is 13 residues long.

This clone was seen only once. The genes are TRBV11-2 and TRBJ1-2; D possibly corresponds to TRBD1 (6 bases). From germline, CDR1 is SGHAT and CDR2 FQNNGV. This CDR3 is 12 amino acids long. Trimming pared 5 bases from V and 5 bases from J, leaving 9 bases between. CDR3 coding DNA: TGTGCCAGCAGCGGCCAGGGGTATGGCTACACCTTC. This encodes CASSGQGYGYTF.

This chain links TRBV27 with TRBJ1-5; D may be TRBD1 (5 bases). Per the germline V gene, CDR1 is MNHEY and CDR2 is SMNVEV (reference sequence). CDR3 length: 14 amino acids. V was clipped by 7 bases and J by 0 bases, with 10 bases between them. CDR3 protein: CASKKGDSNQPQHF. CDR3 DNA: TGTGCCAGCAAAAAAGGGGATAGCAATCAGCCCCAGCATTTT.

The chain joins TRBV11-2 to TRBJ2-7; TRBD2 agrees at 7 bases. This CDR3 is 13 amino acids long. V was pared by 3 bases and J by 6 bases, with 5 bases of the junction left unmatched. Germline V gene lookup returns CDR1 SGHAT and CDR2 FQNNGV. The CDR3: CASSFGGDPEQYF. The CDR3 DNA sequence: TGTGCCAGCAGCTTTGGGGGGGATCCCGAGCAGTACTTC.

The chain couples TRBV10-3 to TRBJ2-5; tentative D call: TRBD2 (6 bases). The V gene's germline CDR1 is ENHRY and CDR2 SYGVKD. Trimming cost V 2 bases and J 5 bases, with 9 bases left between them. The length of the CDR3 is 13 residues. CDR3 region: CAISEGRGETQYF. For the CDR3, the DNA is TGTGCCATCAGTGAGGGCCGGGGGGAGACCCAGTACTTC.

The chain links TRBV4-1 to TRBJ2-3; 11 bases map to TRBD2. V dropped 3 bases and J dropped 5; count of bases not matched to a gene: 7. CDR1 and CDR2 (germline): MGHRA, YSYEKL. The CDR3 contains 16 residues. The CDR3 protein is CASSQSLAGAVDTQYF. CDR3 nucleotides: TGCGCCAGCAGCCAGTCACTAGCGGGAGCTGTAGATACGCAGTATTTT.

V is TRBV5-1 and J is TRBJ2-5; TRBD1 might be the D (6 bases). Between the trimmed V and J ends, which lost 0 bases and 3 bases, there was a span of 9 bases. CDR1 is SGHRS and CDR2 is YFSETQ in the germline V gene. The CDR3 is made up of 14 amino acids. The CDR3: CASSLATGEETQYF. CDR3 nucleotides: TGCGCCAGCAGCTTGGCGACAGGCGAAGAGACCCAGTACTTC. The full variable domain, rest sourced from reference TRBV5-1 and TRBJ2-5, is KAGVTQTPRYLIKTRGQQVTLSCSPISGHRSVSWYQQTPGQGLQFLFEYFSETQRNKGNFPGRFSGRQFSNSRSEMNVSTLELGDSALYLCASSLATGEETQYFGPGTRLLVL.

The chain couples TRBV6-5 to TRBJ2-6; tentatively, D is TRBD2 (6 bases). Trimming removed 5 bases at V and 0 bases at J, with 8 bases between. The V gene's germline CDR1 is MNHEY and CDR2 SVGAGI. The CDR3 is 15 amino acids. CDR3 protein: CASSGLRSGANVLTF. Here the CDR3 DNA reads TGTGCCAGCAGTGGACTACGCTCTGGGGCCAACGTCCTGACTTTC.